Shown below are 24 T cell receptor beta chains from a single sample sequenced in a study of vaccination and CD4 T cells after COVID-19. Treatment: approximately nine-day PBMC culture with coronavirus spike peptide pools or control peptides (ViraFEST assay). The Oncomine TCR Beta short-read assay was what sequenced the DNA obtained from cultured CD4+ T cells. TCRdb reprocessed the PCR reads via MiXCR and lists one record per CDR3 protein. The table records roughly 6,600 distinct CDR3 sequences, approximately 21% of them present only once. Their antigens are not known. The source was CD4+ T cells from blood, cultured in vitro, collected after SARS-CoV-2 vaccination. These TCRs come from a human donor who had recovered from COVID-19.

This sequence joins TRBV10-1 and TRBJ1-1; 7 positions match TRBD1. CDR1 is WNHNN, CDR2 SYGVQD, per germline (reference sequence). CDR3 length: 14 residues. V lost 8 bases and J lost 0; bases outside the gene matches: 6. CDR3 nucleotide sequence: TGCGCCAGCTCTCGGACAGGCGTGAACACTGAAGCTTTCTTT. Amino acid sequence: CASSRTGVNTEAFF.

This clonotype is termed medium-sized. The gene calls are TRBV28 and TRBJ1-2; perhaps TRBD1 as D (6 bases). Trimming took 6 bases from V and 4 from J, leaving 12 bases between them. The CDR3 has 13 residues. The germline gives CDR1 MDHEN, CDR2 SYDVKM. The CDR3 is CASRRGGGYGYTF. The CDR3 coding sequence is TGTGCCAGCAGAAGGGGGGGTGGCTATGGCTACACCTTC.

The chain is built from TRBV4-3 and TRBJ1-2, with TRBD1 matching 7 bases. The CDR3 runs 16 residues. Germline lookup yields CDR1 LGHNA and CDR2 YSLEER. The junction had 11 bases not matched to a gene; V was cut back by 2 bases and J by 5 bases. The CDR3 nucleotides are TGCGCCAGCAGCCAAAGTATCCAGACAGGGCGTTATGGCTACACCTTC. It codes for CASSQSIQTGRYGYTF.

This clonotype was found a few times. The chain is built from TRBV6-4 and TRBJ2-1; TRBD1 aligns across 11 bases. Germline CDR1 reads MRHNA; CDR2 reads SNTAGT. V lost 3 bases and J lost 6; bases outside the gene matches: 1. This CDR3 is built from 14 residues. CDR3 in DNA: TGTGCCAGCAGTGAGGGGACAGGGGGCAATGAGCAGTTCTTC. This encodes CASSEGTGGNEQFF.

Sample share makes this clonotype medium-sized. The chain links TRBV11-3 to TRBJ2-5; 9 bases fit TRBD2. Germline values: CDR1 SGHNT, CDR2 YENEEA. V gave up 5 bases and J gave up 4 bases; unmatched junction bases: 11. The CDR3 runs to 16 residues. The CDR3 DNA follows: TGTGCCAGCAGCCCCCAAGGGGCGGGAGGGGGAGAGACCCAGTACTTC. Its translation is CASSPQGAGGGETQYF.

The rearrangement links TRBV28 to TRBJ2-1; TRBD2 matches 13 bases. CDR3 length: 18 amino acids. Germline trimming cut 5 bases from V and 3 bases from J; bases unmatched to any gene: 10. Germline V gene sequence: CDR1 MDHEN, CDR2 SYDVKM. CDR3 DNA sequence: TGTGCCAGCAGTGAAACGGGACTAGCGGGGAATTACTACAATGAGCAGTTCTTC. Translated: CASSETGLAGNYYNEQFF.

The chain uses TRBV18 and TRBJ2-1; 10 nucleotides agree with TRBD2. Trimming cost V 1 base and J 8 bases; bases outside gene matches: 11. The CDR3 runs 17 residues. Germline values: CDR1 KGHSH, CDR2 LQKENI. DNA of the CDR3: TGTGCCAGCTCACCACTAGCGGGGGGCCCTAGAGTGTATGAGCAGTTCTTC. Its translation is CASSPLAGGPRVYEQFF.

This chain links TRBV11-2 with TRBJ2-7; unclear D gene. The CDR3 is made up of 14 amino acids. Germline loops: CDR1 SGHAT, CDR2 FQNNGV. Trimming stripped 4 bases from V and 4 bases from J, with 14 bases between. The CDR3 DNA follows: TGTGCCAGCAGCTCCGCAGGTCGTTGGTACGAGCAGTACTTC. This sequence encodes CASSSAGRWYEQYF.

This clonotype appeared a few times. The chain employs TRBV4-2 and TRBJ1-6; D uncertain. Trimming cost V 1 base and J 10 bases, with 11 bases left between them. CDR1 and CDR2 (germline): LGHNA, YNFKEQ. CDR3 size: 14 residues. CDR3 residues: CASSQAITVSPLHF. CDR3 DNA sequence: TGTGCCAGCAGCCAAGCTATCACGGTCTCACCCCTCCACTTT.

V is TRBV28 and J is TRBJ1-2, with 7 bases that match TRBD1. V shed 7 bases, J shed 4 bases, and the junction held 12 bases outside the gene matches. The CDR3 contains 15 residues. Germline assignment: CDR1 MDHEN and CDR2 SYDVKM. The CDR3 sequence is CASIEGDSPGYGYTF. Here the CDR3 DNA reads TGTGCCAGCATAGAGGGGGACAGCCCTGGCTATGGCTACACCTTC.

For this clonotype: No conserved phenylalanine or tryptophan ends this CDR3, so it is likely a read error. Because the CDR3's place on the DNA is in doubt, the DNA is left out and the CDR3 is given as listed by TCRdb. The gene calls are TRBV12-1 and TRBJ2-7; the table calls TRBD1, which could not be checked here. TRBV12-1 has pseudogene status. Both ends counted, the CDR3 spans 10 residues. The CDR3 region is CASSPLVATI.

This clonotype was seen more than once but under ten times. The chain couples TRBV7-9 to TRBJ1-1; D unclear. The length of the CDR3 is 13 residues. Deletions cut 5 bases from V and 4 bases from J, with 11 bases between. Germline V gene sequence: CDR1 SEHNR, CDR2 FQNEAQ (reference sequence). CDR3 sequence reads: CASSQDGITEAFF. CDR3 DNA: TGTGCCAGCAGCCAAGACGGTATCACTGAAGCTTTCTTT.

The V call is TRBV28, the J call TRBJ1-4; 7 bases match TRBD1. The CDR3 spans 13 residues. Germline lookup yields CDR1 MDHEN and CDR2 SYDVKM. V was clipped by 5 bases and J by 13 bases; unmatched bases: 10. The CDR3 DNA reads TGTGCCAGCAGTAAACCGCCTACAGGGGTACTGTTTTTT. Amino acids: CASSKPPTGVLFF.

This clonotype was counted only a few times. The V gene is TRBV6-5, the J gene TRBJ2-6; 7 nucleotides align to TRBD2. Germline V gene lookup returns CDR1 MNHEY and CDR2 SVGAGI. This CDR3 region has 16 residues. Trimming cost V 0 bases and J 4 bases; bases outside gene matches: 3. The CDR3 spells CASSYSREAGANVLTF. The CDR3 DNA reads TGTGCCAGCAGTTACTCTCGGGAGGCCGGGGCCAACGTCCTGACTTTC.

This clonotype came up a few times. The chain recombines TRBV6-2 or TRBV6-3 with TRBJ2-7; D is tentatively TRBD1 or TRBD2 (5 bases each). Germline values: CDR1 MNHEY, CDR2 SVGEGT. The CDR3 sequence is 13 residues long. The V and J ends lost 6 bases and 2 bases respectively, with 11 bases between them. The CDR3 protein is CASSWDVTYEQYF. The CDR3 DNA sequence: TGTGCCAGCAGCTGGGACGTAACCTACGAGCAGTACTTC.

This clonotype turned up a few times. The V gene is TRBV6-5, the J gene TRBJ1-1; D gene uncertain. V dropped 2 bases and J dropped 9 bases, with 7 bases sitting between them. This CDR3 has 11 amino acids. Per germline, CDR1 MNHEY and CDR2 SVGAGI. CDR3 DNA sequence: TGTGCCAGCAGTTACGGTGGTAAAGCTTTCTTT. As protein: CASSYGGKAFF.

This clonotype was detected only once. V gene TRBV6-5 combines with J gene TRBJ1-1, with D possibly matching TRBD1 (5 bases). The CDR3 length is 15 residues. V shed 2 bases and J shed 7 bases, with 17 bases lying between them. Germline V CDR1 and CDR2: MNHEY, SVGAGI. This CDR3 is CASSYNGGGENEAFF. Here the CDR3 DNA reads TGTGCCAGCAGTTACAACGGGGGGGGGGAGAATGAAGCTTTCTTT.

This clonotype came up a few times. The V gene is TRBV27, the J gene TRBJ2-2, with D tentatively TRBD2 (5 bases). CDR3 length: 15 amino acids. Trimming took off 6 bases at V and 4 bases at J, with 15 bases between the two ends. CDR1 is MNHEY, CDR2 SMNVEV, per germline (reference sequence). In DNA, the CDR3 is TGTGCCAGCAGGTCCCACGAGGGCTTCACCGGGGAGCTGTTTTTT. This sequence encodes CASRSHEGFTGELFF.

This clonotype was observed a few times. The chain recombines TRBV27 with TRBJ2-3; 8 bases line up with TRBD1. Germline V lookup: CDR1 MNHEY, CDR2 SMNVEV (reference sequence). The CDR3 consists of 16 residues. V shed 1 base and J 6 bases; nucleotides not matched to a gene: 9. CDR3: CASSLYAGGSVDTQYF. CDR3 in DNA: TGTGCCAGCAGTTTATACGCAGGGGGCTCGGTGGATACGCAGTATTTT.

A few counts support this clonotype. This chain uses TRBV27 with TRBJ1-2; possibly TRBD1 for D (6 bases). CDR1 is MNHEY, CDR2 SMNVEV, per germline (reference sequence). The CDR3 consists of 15 residues. Trimming removed 6 bases at V and 4 bases at J, with 18 bases between. The chain's CDR3 is CASSRTGFRAYGYTF. DNA of the CDR3: TGTGCCAGCAGCCGAACAGGGTTCCGAGCCTATGGCTACACCTTC.

V gene TRBV24-1 combines with J gene TRBJ2-2; 9 positions agree with TRBD1. Germline CDR1 is KGHDR and CDR2 is SFDVKD. The CDR3 loop spans 18 amino acids. The V segment lost 2 bases and the J segment 3 bases; nucleotides outside the gene matches: 9. In nucleotides, the CDR3 is TGTGCCACCAGTGATTCCCTGGAGGGACAGGGCTACACCGGGGAGCTGTTTTTT. Translation: CATSDSLEGQGYTGELFF.

This clonotype has only a few counts. The chain has TRBV20-1 and TRBJ1-1, with 7 bases identical to TRBD1. V gave up 6 bases and J gave up 2 bases; unmatched junction bases: 12. Germline V gene data show CDR1 as DFQATT and CDR2 as SNEGSKA (reference sequence). The CDR3 loop spans 15 amino acids. Here the CDR3 DNA reads TGCAGTGCCCCACCCGCGGACAGGAGTAACACTGAAGCTTTCTTT. Its protein product is CSAPPADRSNTEAFF.

The rearrangement uses TRBV7-2 and TRBJ2-1; D is unresolved. Germline-derived CDR1 and CDR2 are SGHTA and FQGNSA. V was cut by 3 bases and J by 4 bases, with 10 bases left in between. This CDR3 is built from 14 residues. CDR3 sequence reads: CASSLQSEYNEQFF. In DNA form, the CDR3 reads TGTGCCAGCAGCTTGCAAAGCGAATACAATGAGCAGTTCTTC.

This clonotype was counted a few times. The chain combines TRBV28 with TRBJ1-1; 7 bases map to TRBD1. The CDR3 loop spans 14 amino acids. With V trimmed by 0 bases and J by 6 bases, 4 bases remained unmatched. CDR1 and CDR2 (germline): MDHEN, SYDVKM. The CDR3 region has the DNA TGTGCCAGCAGTTTATGGACAGGGCTCCCTGAAGCTTTCTTT. Encoded protein: CASSLWTGLPEAFF. Combining the CDR3 with reference TRBV28 and TRBJ1-1 gives the whole variable domain DVKVTQSSRYLVKRTGEKVFLECVQDMDHENMFWYRQDPGLGLRLIYFSYDVKMKEKGDIPEGYSVSREKKERFSLILESASTNQTSMYLCASSLWTGLPEAFFGQGTRLTVV.